In this sample, the clone carrying this T cell receptor (beta chain) turned up many times. Time point in this sample: longitudinal time-point 3. The method for making cDNA was 5'RACE, and it used 10-nucleotide random UMIs. MiXCR was run by TCRdb on the 5' RACE reads, yielding one entry per CDR3 protein. The table includes around 97,000 distinct CDR3 sequences, 11% detected once. This specimen comes from a study of neurological immune-mediated disorders. The germline V and J ends were trimmed by 4 bases and 9 bases, with 10 bases remaining between them. In germline, CDR1 is MDHEN, CDR2 SYDVKM. This CDR3 region has 11 residues.

Input material: PBMCs. The TCR comes from a female donor with HTLV-1-associated myelopathy (HAM/TSP). The rearrangement uses TRBV28 and TRBJ2-7; a weak D match, TRBD1 (6 bases). CDR3 bases: TGTGCCAGCAGTTCCCAGGGGTTGCAGTACTTC. This gives the protein CASSSQGLQYF.